This T cell receptor beta chain was observed in a study of T cell repertoires in cytomegalovirus infection. Study observations and caveats: The cumulative frequency of public TCR beta families identified carriers of CMV plus the relevant HLA. The response measured ex vivo was dominated by TCR beta clonotypes (HLA-C-restricted and CMV-specific).

TCRdb reanalysed the reads using MiXCR and keeps one entry per CDR3 protein. The repertoire has some 920,000 distinct CDR3 sequences, around 31% of them found once; the top ten carry about 14%. In germline, CDR1 is MNHEY, CDR2 SMNVEV (reference sequence). The CDR3 length is 15 residues. Trimming removed 0 bases at V and 4 bases at J, with 9 bases between. Regarding this clonotype: As yet, its antigen is unknown.

The source is a human donor in good health (CMV status not recorded). Some clones in this sample may be carry-over from other donors' samples. The chain employs TRBV27 and TRBJ1-4; D is unresolved. Sequenced here: cultured CD8+ T cells from PBMCs, sampled from culture after CMV antigen stimulation. In DNA form, the CDR3 reads TGTGCCAGCAGTTTATCCAGGCAGTTTAATGAAAAACTGTTTTTT. It yields the protein CASSLSRQFNEKLFF.